Below are 26 T cell receptor beta chains sequenced from a single sample in a study of response to subunit inactivated influenza vaccine. In TCRdb, the RT-PCR reads were re-called with MiXCR into one record per CDR3 protein. The data contain about 800,000 distinct CDR3 sequences, 21% of them singletons. Sequenced here: PBMCs from blood, sampled around 5 days after vaccination. All receptors come from a man aged 50-60 years who received an inactivated influenza vaccine.

This clonotype was found a few times. V usage is TRBV12-3 or TRBV12-4 and J usage is TRBJ1-6; D remains ambiguous. Trimming pared 6 bases from V and 5 bases from J, leaving 11 bases between. The CDR3 has 14 amino acids. The CDR3 DNA follows: TGTGCCAGCAGCGGCGGACTGGATAATTCACCCCTCCACTTT. Translating gives CASSGGLDNSPLHF.

This clonotype came up many times. The chain joins TRBV7-2 to TRBJ2-1; 8 nucleotides match TRBD1. Unmatched junction bases numbered 9, after V lost 5 bases and J lost 9 bases. The CDR3 runs to 14 residues. Per germline, CDR1 SGHTA and CDR2 FQGNSA. The CDR3 coding sequence is TGTGCCAGCAGCCGGAACTACAGGGGGAGTGAGCAGTTCTTC. Its protein product is CASSRNYRGSEQFF.

The genes are TRBV29-1 and TRBJ2-3, with 13 bases aligning to TRBD2. With V trimmed by 4 bases and J by 5 bases, 9 bases remained unmatched. Germline V gene data show CDR1 as SQVTM and CDR2 as ANQGSEA. The CDR3 covers 16 residues. Written as DNA, the CDR3 is TGCAGCGTTGGCGGACTAGCGGGAGTCGAAGTAGATACGCAGTATTTT. Amino acids: CSVGGLAGVEVDTQYF.

This clonotype was seen repeatedly, ten times or more. The chain is built from TRBV15 and TRBJ2-3, with no clear D. The germline V and J ends were trimmed by 7 bases and 3 bases, with 11 bases remaining between them. Germline assignment: CDR1 LNHNV and CDR2 YYDKDF (reference sequence). The CDR3 is 13 amino acids. The CDR3 coding sequence is TGTGCCACCACTAAAGGTTGGACAGATACGCAGTATTTT. Protein product: CATTKGWTDTQYF.

A few counts support this clonotype. The chain carries TRBV27 and TRBJ2-7; 8 nucleotides match TRBD1. This CDR3 contains 15 residues. The trim removed 5 bases at V and 4 bases at J, leaving 10 bases unmatched. Germline CDR1 MNHEY, CDR2 SMNVEV (reference sequence). This CDR3 is CASSPQDRELYEQYF. In DNA, the CDR3 is TGTGCCAGCAGTCCCCAGGACAGGGAACTTTACGAGCAGTACTTC.

The V call is TRBV7-2, the J call TRBJ1-2; weak D call: TRBD1 (6 bases). The CDR3 is 16 amino acids. The V end lost 3 bases, the J end lost 3 bases, and 17 bases lay between the germline ends. Germline V gene sequence: CDR1 SGHTA, CDR2 FQGNSA. Here the CDR3 reads CASSFSGGAQDYGYTF. CDR3 in DNA: TGTGCCAGCAGCTTTAGCGGGGGGGCGCAAGACTATGGCTACACCTTC. Supplemented by reference TRBV7-2 and TRBJ1-2, the full variable domain reads GAGVSQSPSNKVTEKGKDVELRCDPISGHTALYWYRQSLGQGLEFLIYFQGNSAPDKSGLPSDRFSAERTGGSVSTLTIQRTQQEDSAVYLCASSFSGGAQDYGYTFGSGTRLTVV.

This clonotype was seen a few times. CDR3 bases: TGTGCCAGCAGTTTCATATTCGGGGTCGAGCAGTACTTC. Translating gives CASSFIFGVEQYF. The chain recombines TRBV27 with TRBJ2-7, with a tentative D call TRBD2 (5 bases). This CDR3 comprises 13 residues. CDR1 MNHEY and CDR2 SMNVEV come from the germline V gene (reference sequence). Trimming removed 3 bases at V and 6 bases at J, with 12 bases between.

This clonotype was seen only a few times. The chain uses TRBV4-2 and TRBJ2-3; 7 bases map to TRBD1. CDR1 is LGHNA and CDR2 is YNFKEQ in the germline V gene. The CDR3 has 17 residues. The junction had 11 bases not matched to a gene; V was cut back by 0 bases and J by 5 bases. The CDR3 nucleotides are TGTGCCAGCAGCCAAGACTCGACAGGGTCAGTGGGAGATACGCAGTATTTT. Translated, it gives CASSQDSTGSVGDTQYF.

This clonotype has at least ten counts. The V call is TRBV6-1, the J call TRBJ1-5; 7 bases line up with TRBD1. After removal of 6 bases from V and 1 base from J, the junction contained 6 bases not matched to a gene. The CDR3 consists of 15 residues. In germline, CDR1 is MNHNS, CDR2 SASEGT. CDR3 DNA: TGTGCCAGCAGATTCAGGGGGGAGAGCAATCAGCCCCAGCATTTT. It yields the protein CASRFRGESNQPQHF.

There are many counts of this clonotype. This chain links TRBV4-1 with TRBJ2-5; no clear D gene. Per germline, CDR1 MGHRA and CDR2 YSYEKL. The V and J ends lost 0 bases and 0 bases respectively, with 8 bases between them. The CDR3 loop spans 15 amino acids. CDR3: CASSQEANYQETQYF. In DNA form, the CDR3 reads TGCGCCAGCAGCCAAGAAGCTAACTACCAAGAGACCCAGTACTTC.

This rearrangement joins TRBV11-2 to TRBJ2-7; tentative D call: TRBD1 (6 bases). Between the trimmed V and J ends, which lost 5 bases and 3 bases, there was a span of 11 bases. Germline loops: CDR1 SGHAT, CDR2 FQNNGV. The CDR3 spans 13 residues. The chain's CDR3 is CASSPGAGYEQYF. The CDR3, as DNA: TGTGCCAGCAGCCCAGGGGCGGGCTACGAGCAGTACTTC.

This clonotype was counted between two and nine times. This sequence joins TRBV5-1 and TRBJ2-7; D is perhaps TRBD2 (5 bases). V lost 1 base and J lost 10, with 15 bases in between. Germline CDR1 and CDR2: SGHRS and YFSETQ. The CDR3 has 13 amino acids. The CDR3 here is CASSLWGADPQYF. The CDR3 nucleotides read TGCGCCAGCAGCTTGTGGGGAGCCGATCCCCAGTACTTC.

The V call is TRBV7-2, the J call TRBJ1-2; D might be TRBD1 (6 bases). This CDR3 is 14 amino acids long. The ends were cut back, 6 bases at V and 3 bases at J, with 14 bases in the middle. The germline CDR1 and CDR2 sequences are SGHTA and FQGNSA. Here the CDR3 reads CASSSGVGYYGYTF. CDR3 DNA: TGTGCCAGCAGTTCAGGGGTGGGTTACTATGGCTACACCTTC.

The chain couples TRBV6-2 or TRBV6-3 to TRBJ2-5, with 7 bases identical to TRBD1. With V trimmed by 5 bases and J by 0 bases, 6 bases remained unmatched. The germline gives CDR1 MNHEY, CDR2 SVGEGT. This CDR3 spans 15 amino acids. This CDR3 is CASSLGQKNQETQYF. DNA for the CDR3: TGTGCCAGCAGTCTGGGACAGAAGAACCAAGAGACCCAGTACTTC.

This chain links TRBV19 with TRBJ1-3; D is ambiguous. The V gene's germline CDR1 is LNHDA and CDR2 SQIVND (reference sequence). Trimming stripped 8 bases from V and 0 bases from J, with 8 bases between. The CDR3 runs 13 residues. CDR3 DNA: TGTGCCAGTCGGTTCAGCTCTGGAAACACCATATATTTT. Protein sequence: CASRFSSGNTIYF.

V is TRBV5-4 and J is TRBJ1-1; D gene uncertain. Germline values: CDR1 SGHNT, CDR2 YYREEE (reference sequence). This CDR3 comprises 14 residues. The V gene lost 4 bases and the J gene lost 1 base, with 11 bases spanning the gap. CDR3 nucleotides: TGTGCCAGCAGCCCCCGGGGAAGGAACACTGAAGCTTTCTTT. This sequence encodes CASSPRGRNTEAFF.

This clonotype turned up a few times. The V and J genes are TRBV6-2 or TRBV6-3 and TRBJ2-1, with no clear D. V lost 7 bases, J lost 8 bases, and 6 bases lay in between. This CDR3 spans 10 amino acids. From germline, CDR1 is MNHEY and CDR2 SVGEGT. The CDR3 nucleotides read TGTGCCAGCACCGGTGATGAGCAGTTCTTC. Translated: CASTGDEQFF.

This clonotype has just a few counts. This sequence joins TRBV28 and TRBJ1-1; TRBD1 might be the D (6 bases). Germline CDR1 and CDR2: MDHEN and SYDVKM. Trimming pared 6 bases from V and 6 bases from J, leaving 11 bases between. The length of the CDR3 is 12 residues. Written as DNA, the CDR3 is TGTGCCAGCAGACAGGGTTTCGCTGAAGCTTTCTTT. It is translated as CASRQGFAEAFF.

This clonotype was found a few times. The J gene is TRBJ2-1, the V gene TRBV2; D not resolved. Trimming removed 5 bases at V and 7 bases at J, with 12 bases between. CDR1 and CDR2 from the germline V gene are SNHLY and FYNNEI. CDR3 size: 13 residues. The CDR3 DNA follows: TGTGCCAGCAGTTATGTGGGCAGGAATGAGCAGTTCTTC. Its translation: CASSYVGRNEQFF.

In this sample, this clonotype turned up many times. The CDR3 sequence is CSVEGRRLETQYF. In nucleotides, the CDR3 is TGCAGCGTTGAAGGCCGGAGGTTGGAGACCCAGTACTTC. The chain combines TRBV29-1 with TRBJ2-5, with D possibly matching TRBD2 (5 bases). CDR1 is SQVTM, CDR2 ANQGSEA, per germline. Trimming shortened V by 1 base and J by 5 bases, and 11 bases separated the two germline ends. This CDR3 contains 13 residues.

The sample holds many counts of this clonotype. The chain combines TRBV20-1 with TRBJ1-2; the D gene is possibly TRBD1 (5 bases). Trimming took 3 bases from V and 8 from J, leaving 10 bases between them. The CDR3 covers 11 residues. Germline CDR1 and CDR2: DFQATT and SNEGSKA (reference sequence). As DNA, the CDR3 is TGCAGTGCTAGTACGGGGCCGGGCTACACCTTC. This sequence encodes CSASTGPGYTF.

The chain has TRBV6-2 or TRBV6-3 and TRBJ1-5; D ambiguous. The CDR3 consists of 15 residues. From germline, CDR1 is MNHEY and CDR2 SVGEGT. V dropped 4 bases and J dropped 2 bases, with 12 bases sitting between them. CDR3 in DNA: TGTGCCAGCAGTTGGAGGGTAGTGCGCAATCAGCCCCAGCATTTT. Encoded protein: CASSWRVVRNQPQHF.

The genes are TRBV15 and TRBJ2-5; D gene ambiguous. The CDR3 consists of 14 residues. V was cut by 0 bases and J by 1 base, with 6 bases left in between. Germline values: CDR1 LNHNV, CDR2 YYDKDF (reference sequence). This CDR3 reads CATSREGFQETQYF. The DNA of the CDR3 is TGTGCCACCAGCAGAGAAGGCTTCCAAGAGACCCAGTACTTC.

The V gene is TRBV20-1, the J gene TRBJ2-7; 10 bases are a match to TRBD2. CDR1 and CDR2 from the germline V gene are DFQATT and SNEGSKA (reference sequence). The CDR3 has 14 residues. V lost 6 bases, J lost 3 bases, and 8 bases stayed unmatched. The CDR3 coding sequence is TGCAGTGCGGGCACTAGCGGGATGCTCTACGAGCAGTACTTC. This encodes CSAGTSGMLYEQYF.

The gene calls are TRBV6-2 or TRBV6-3 and TRBJ1-2; D not certain. CDR3 length: 12 residues. Trimming cost V 7 bases and J 7 bases, with 13 bases left between them. Germline values: CDR1 MNHEY, CDR2 SVGEGT. This CDR3 reads CASTPFGFGYTF. The CDR3, as DNA: TGTGCCAGCACCCCCTTCGGTTTTGGCTACACCTTC.

The V call is TRBV9, the J call TRBJ1-2; maybe TRBD1 (6 bases). The length of the CDR3 is 14 residues. Germline values: CDR1 SGDLS, CDR2 YYNGEE. The V end was cut by 0 bases, the J end by 8 bases, with 14 bases between. Written as DNA, the CDR3 is TGTGCCAGCAGCGTAGACCACAGGGCGCACGGCTACACCTTC. Amino acids: CASSVDHRAHGYTF.